Each of the 2 T cell receptor beta chains below was sequenced from the same sample in a study of blood T cell repertoires in COVID-19 (dated by TCRdb to about 2020). Receptor amplification or capture employed the immunoSEQ multiplex PCR assay. TCRdb took over this immuneACCESS table, retaining in-frame rearrangements with V and J assigned. Such tables are incomplete; in checked studies, under half of the missing clones stem from an unresolved V gene, and the remainder is unexplained. This sample holds 90,000 to 120,000 clones; around four fifths were observed only once. 4% to 5.5% of the sample rests with the top ten. Material: peripheral blood. The receptor set was obtained from a man between 65 and 80 years old with acute or convalescent COVID-19.

The CDR3 nucleotides read TGTGCCAGCAGTTACTCTCTAGCGGGGGGGCAAGGGGATACGCAGTATTTT. This translates into CASSYSLAGGQGDTQYF. The genes are TRBV6-2 or TRBV6-3 and TRBJ2-3; 12 nucleotides line up with TRBD2. This CDR3 comprises 17 residues. The V segment lost 0 bases and the J segment 6 bases; nucleotides outside the gene matches: 7. Per the germline V gene, CDR1 is MNHEY and CDR2 is SVGEGT.

The V gene is TRBV12-3 or TRBV12-4, the J gene TRBJ2-3; D call uncertain. CDR3 length: 13 residues. Deletions cut 4 bases from V and 5 bases from J, with 10 bases between. The CDR3 sequence: CASSSSSLDTQYF. CDR3 bases: TGTGCCAGCAGTTCGTCCAGTTTAGATACGCAGTATTTT.